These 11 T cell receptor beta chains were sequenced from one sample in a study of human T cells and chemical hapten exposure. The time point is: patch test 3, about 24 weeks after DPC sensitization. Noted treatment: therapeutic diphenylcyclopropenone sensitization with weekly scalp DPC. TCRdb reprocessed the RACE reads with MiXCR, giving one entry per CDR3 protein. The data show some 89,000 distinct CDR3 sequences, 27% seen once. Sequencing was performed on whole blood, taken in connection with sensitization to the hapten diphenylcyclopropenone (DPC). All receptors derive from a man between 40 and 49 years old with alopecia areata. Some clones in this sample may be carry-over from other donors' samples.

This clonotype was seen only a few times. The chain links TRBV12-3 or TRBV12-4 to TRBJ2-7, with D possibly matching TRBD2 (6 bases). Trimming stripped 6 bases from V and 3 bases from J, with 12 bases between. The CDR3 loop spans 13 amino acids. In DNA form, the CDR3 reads TGTGCCAGCAGGCTCTCCGGGAGCTACGAGCAGTACTTC. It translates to CASRLSGSYEQYF.

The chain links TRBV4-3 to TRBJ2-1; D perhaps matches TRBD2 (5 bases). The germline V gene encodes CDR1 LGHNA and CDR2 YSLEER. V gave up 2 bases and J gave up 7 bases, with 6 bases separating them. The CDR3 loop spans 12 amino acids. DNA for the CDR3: TGCGCCAGCAGCCAATCGGGGAATGAGCAGTTCTTC. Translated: CASSQSGNEQFF.

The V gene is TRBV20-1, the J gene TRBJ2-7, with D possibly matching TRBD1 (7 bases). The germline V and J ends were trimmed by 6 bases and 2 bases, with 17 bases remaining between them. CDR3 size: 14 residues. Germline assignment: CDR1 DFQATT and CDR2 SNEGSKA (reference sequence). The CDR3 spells CSASRGAPPYEQYF. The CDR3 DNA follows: TGCAGTGCCTCCAGGGGGGCTCCCCCCTACGAGCAGTACTTC.

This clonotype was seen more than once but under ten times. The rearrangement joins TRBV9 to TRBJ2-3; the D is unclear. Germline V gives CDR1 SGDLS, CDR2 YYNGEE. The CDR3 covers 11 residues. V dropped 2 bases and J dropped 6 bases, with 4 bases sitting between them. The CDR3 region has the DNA TGTGCCAGCAGCGTCGCTGATACGCAGTATTTT. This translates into CASSVADTQYF.

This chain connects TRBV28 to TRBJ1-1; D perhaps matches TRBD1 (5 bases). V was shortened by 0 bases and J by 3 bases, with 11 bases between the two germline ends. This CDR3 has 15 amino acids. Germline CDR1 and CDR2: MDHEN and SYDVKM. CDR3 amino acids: CASSLWSGDDTEAFF. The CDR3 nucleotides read TGTGCCAGCAGTTTATGGTCCGGGGACGACACTGAAGCTTTCTTT.

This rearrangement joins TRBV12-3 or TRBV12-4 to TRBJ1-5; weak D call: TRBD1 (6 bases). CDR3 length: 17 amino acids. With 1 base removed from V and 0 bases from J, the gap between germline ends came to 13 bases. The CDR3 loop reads CASSLEGGLYSNQPQHF. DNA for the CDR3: TGTGCCAGCAGTTTAGAGGGGGGGTTGTATAGCAATCAGCCCCAGCATTTT.

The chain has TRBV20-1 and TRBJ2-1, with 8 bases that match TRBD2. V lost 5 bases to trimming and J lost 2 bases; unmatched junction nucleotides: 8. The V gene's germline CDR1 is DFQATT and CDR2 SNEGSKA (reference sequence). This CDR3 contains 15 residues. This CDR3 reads CSAYPGLVPYNEQFF. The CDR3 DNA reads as TGCAGTGCTTACCCGGGACTAGTCCCCTACAATGAGCAGTTCTTC.

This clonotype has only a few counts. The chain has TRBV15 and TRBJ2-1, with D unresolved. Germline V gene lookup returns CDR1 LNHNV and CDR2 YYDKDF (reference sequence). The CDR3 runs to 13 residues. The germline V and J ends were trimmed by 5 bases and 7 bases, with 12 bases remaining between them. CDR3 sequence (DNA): TGTGCCACCAGCGCACCTAGTGTTAATGAGCAGTTCTTC. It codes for CATSAPSVNEQFF. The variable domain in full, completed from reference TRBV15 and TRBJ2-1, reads DAMVIQNPRYQVTQFGKPVTLSCSQTLNHNVMYWYQQKSSQAPKLLFHYYDKDFNNEADTPDNFQSRRPNTSFCFLDIRSPGLGDTAMYLCATSAPSVNEQFFGPGTRLTVL.

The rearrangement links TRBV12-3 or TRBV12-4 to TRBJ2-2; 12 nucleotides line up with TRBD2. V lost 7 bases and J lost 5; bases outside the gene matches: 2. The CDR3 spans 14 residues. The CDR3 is CASKTSGRTGELFF. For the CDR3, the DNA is TGTGCCAGCAAGACTAGCGGGAGAACCGGGGAGCTGTTTTTT.

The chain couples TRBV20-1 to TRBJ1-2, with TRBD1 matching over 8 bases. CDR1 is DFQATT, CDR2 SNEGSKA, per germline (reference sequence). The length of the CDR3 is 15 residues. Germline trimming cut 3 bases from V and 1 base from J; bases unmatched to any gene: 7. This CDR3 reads CSARGGQALNYGYTF. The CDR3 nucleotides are TGCAGTGCTAGGGGGGGACAGGCACTTAACTATGGCTACACCTTC.

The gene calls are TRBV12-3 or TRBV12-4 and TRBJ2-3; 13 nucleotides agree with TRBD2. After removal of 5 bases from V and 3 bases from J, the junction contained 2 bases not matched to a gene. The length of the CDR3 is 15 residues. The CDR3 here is CASSKLAGGTDTQYF. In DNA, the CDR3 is TGTGCCAGCAGTAAACTAGCGGGAGGGACAGATACGCAGTATTTT.